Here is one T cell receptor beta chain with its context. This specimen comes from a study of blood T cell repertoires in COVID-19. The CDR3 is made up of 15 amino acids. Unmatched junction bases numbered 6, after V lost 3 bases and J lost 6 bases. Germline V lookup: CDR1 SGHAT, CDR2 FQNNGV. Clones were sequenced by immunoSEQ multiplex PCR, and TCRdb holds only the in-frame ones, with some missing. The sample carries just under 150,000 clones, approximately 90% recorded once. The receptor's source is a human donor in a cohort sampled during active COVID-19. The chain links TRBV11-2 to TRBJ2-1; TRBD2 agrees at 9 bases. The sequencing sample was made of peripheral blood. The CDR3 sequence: CASSFSGGPGNEQFF. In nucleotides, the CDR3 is TGTGCCAGCAGCTTTAGCGGGGGACCTGGCAATGAGCAGTTCTTC.